A single sample is the source of the 17 T cell receptor beta chains below, sequenced in a study of blood T cell repertoires in COVID-19. Repertoires were generated with immunoSEQ multiplex PCR, while TCRdb's copy carries only in-frame clones and drops some. The table lists about 200,000 clones, 70% to 90% of them singletons. The specimen was peripheral blood. These receptors all come from a woman in her 70s with active or convalescent COVID-19.

The gene calls are TRBV5-6 and TRBJ2-4, with D possibly matching TRBD2 (5 bases). The CDR3 has 16 residues. From germline, CDR1 is SGHDT and CDR2 YYEEEE. The V end lost 0 bases, the J end lost 3 bases, and 13 bases lay between the germline ends. As DNA, the CDR3 is TGTGCCAGCAGCTTGGAGGCGAGGGCCCTCAAAAACATTCAGTACTTC. Translating gives CASSLEARALKNIQYF. Drawing the rest from reference TRBV5-6 and TRBJ2-4, the complete variable domain is DAGVTQSPTHLIKTRGQQVTLRCSPKSGHDTVSWYQQALGQGPQFIFQYYEEEERQRGNFPDRFSGHQFPNYSSELNVNALLLGDSALYLCASSLEARALKNIQYFGAGTRLSVL.

V is TRBV28 and J is TRBJ1-2, with TRBD1 identical over 7 bases. CDR1 MDHEN and CDR2 SYDVKM come from the germline V gene. The CDR3 length is 16 residues. V was clipped by 7 bases and J by 8 bases; unmatched bases: 19. The CDR3 loop reads CASNTPEVDRDSGYTF. The CDR3 DNA reads as TGTGCCAGCAACACCCCTGAGGTCGACAGGGATAGCGGCTACACCTTC.

This rearrangement joins TRBV6-6 to TRBJ2-1; 15 bases map to TRBD2. The CDR3 has 17 residues. V dropped 5 bases and J dropped 4; count of bases not matched to a gene: 6. Germline V gene lookup returns CDR1 MNHNY and CDR2 SVGAGI (reference sequence). The CDR3: CASSRGTSGRNYNEQFF. The CDR3 DNA follows: TGTGCCAGCAGTCGCGGGACTAGCGGGAGGAATTACAATGAGCAGTTCTTC.

In its sample, this clone was seen once. The chain carries TRBV4-1 and TRBJ2-3, with TRBD2 identical over 7 bases. The CDR3 runs to 16 residues. The germline V gene encodes CDR1 MGHRA and CDR2 YSYEKL. The V and J ends lost 0 bases and 5 bases, in that order; junction bases with no gene match: 8. The CDR3 spells CASSQDRRGRGDTQYF. For the CDR3, the DNA is TGCGCCAGCAGCCAAGATCGGAGAGGGAGGGGAGATACGCAGTATTTT.

V is TRBV5-1 and J is TRBJ2-7; the match to TRBD2 covers 15 bases. Germline CDR1 reads SGHRS; CDR2 reads YFSETQ. V lost 4 bases and J lost 5; bases outside the gene matches: 7. The length of the CDR3 is 16 residues. The CDR3 nucleotides are TGCGCCAGCAGCCCGGGACTAGCGGGAGGTAGAAACGAGCAGTACTTC. Translating gives CASSPGLAGGRNEQYF.

V gene TRBV30 combines with J gene TRBJ2-3; D is unresolved. This CDR3 region has 15 residues. V lost 0 bases to trimming and J lost 2 bases, with 12 bases between them. Germline CDR1 and CDR2: GTSNPN and SVGIG (reference sequence). The CDR3 DNA reads TGTGCCTGGAGTGTTTTAGTCGGTGACACAGATACGCAGTATTTT. This sequence encodes CAWSVLVGDTDTQYF.

This chain links TRBV29-1 with TRBJ2-3; maybe TRBD2 (6 bases). Trimming stripped 6 bases from V and 5 bases from J, with 9 bases between. In germline, CDR1 is SQVTM, CDR2 ANQGSEA. The CDR3 sequence is 11 residues long. CDR3 amino acids: CSVPGGDTQYF. The CDR3, as DNA: TGCAGCGTCCCCGGGGGAGATACGCAGTATTTT.

This clone was seen only a few times. V and J are TRBV12-3 or TRBV12-4 and TRBJ1-1; D gene ambiguous. CDR3 length equals 12 residues. V dropped 6 bases and J dropped 5 bases, with 10 bases sitting between them. CDR3 coding DNA: TGTGCCAGCAGCCAAATCGGGACTGAAGCTTTCTTT. This encodes CASSQIGTEAFF.

The chain recombines TRBV28 with TRBJ2-1; a possible D gene is TRBD1 (7 bases). Trimming removed 1 base at V and 7 bases at J, with 11 bases between. Germline V gene data show CDR1 as MDHEN and CDR2 as SYDVKM. This CDR3 comprises 14 residues. The CDR3 DNA reads TGTGCCAGCAGTTTATTACAGGGGAGGAATGAGCAGTTCTTC. Translation: CASSLLQGRNEQFF.

The CDR3 DNA reads as TGTGCCAGCAGCTTGGACAGGGTCGCTGAAGCTTTCTTT. The encoded protein is CASSLDRVAEAFF. This chain links TRBV5-6 with TRBJ1-1; the D gene is possibly TRBD1 (6 bases). The CDR3 runs 13 residues. Trimming took 0 bases from V and 6 from J, leaving 9 bases between them. Germline V gene sequence: CDR1 SGHDT, CDR2 YYEEEE.

This clone was counted only a few times. The V and J genes are TRBV6-6 and TRBJ2-1, with 11 bases lining up with TRBD2. The J segment lost 9 bases and the V segment lost 6 bases, leaving 7 bases of the junction unmatched. CDR3 length: 14 amino acids. CDR1 MNHNY and CDR2 SVGAGI come from the germline V gene (reference sequence). The CDR3 DNA is TGTGCCAGCAGCTTACTAGCGGGAGCTAGTGAGCAGTTCTTC. Translation: CASSLLAGASEQFF.

The V and J genes are TRBV3-1 (or the pseudogene TRBV3-2) and TRBJ2-5; D call uncertain. The V gene's germline CDR1 is LGHDT and CDR2 YNNKEL (reference sequence). V lost 1 base and J lost 5, with 8 bases in between. The CDR3 is made up of 13 amino acids. In DNA, the CDR3 is TGTGCCAGCAGCCAAGTAAGCCCGGAGACCCAGTACTTC. Its translation is CASSQVSPETQYF.

The rearrangement joins TRBV18 to TRBJ1-5, with 7 bases identical to TRBD1. The junction had 5 bases not matched to a gene; V was cut back by 4 bases and J by 5 bases. The CDR3 is 14 amino acids. Germline V gives CDR1 KGHSH, CDR2 LQKENI. DNA for the CDR3: TGTGCCAGCTCACAAGGGGGCAGCGATCAGCCCCAGCATTTT. Its translation: CASSQGGSDQPQHF.

The chain links TRBV27 to TRBJ1-2; D not certain. The CDR3 spans 14 residues. Per the germline V gene, CDR1 is MNHEY and CDR2 is SMNVEV (reference sequence). Trimming stripped 5 bases from V and 1 base from J, with 11 bases between. CDR3 protein: CASSETGVNYGYTF. As DNA, the CDR3 is TGTGCCAGCAGTGAGACCGGGGTTAACTATGGCTACACCTTC.

This sequence joins TRBV7-6 and TRBJ2-3, with 15 nucleotides matching TRBD2. The CDR3 is 21 amino acids. J lost 3 bases, V lost 4 bases, and 17 bases had no gene match. Looked up from germline, CDR1 is SGHVS and CDR2 is FNYEAQ. CDR3 amino acids: CASSSVGGGLAGGRVTDTQYF. The CDR3 coding sequence is TGTGCCAGCAGCTCGGTAGGGGGGGGACTAGCGGGAGGACGCGTAACAGATACGCAGTATTTT.

V is TRBV3-1 (or the pseudogene TRBV3-2) and J is TRBJ1-4; 8 bases are shared with TRBD1. After removal of 3 bases from V and 7 bases from J, the junction contained 4 bases not matched to a gene. This CDR3 is built from 14 residues. Per germline, CDR1 LGHDT and CDR2 YNNKEL (reference sequence). CDR3 sequence reads: CASSQNQGAEKLFF. In DNA, the CDR3 is TGTGCCAGCAGCCAGAATCAGGGGGCTGAAAAACTGTTTTTT.

This chain links TRBV2 with TRBJ2-7, with 8 positions matching TRBD1. Trimming took 6 bases from V and 7 from J; bases not matched to a gene: 5. This CDR3 has 12 amino acids. The germline gives CDR1 SNHLY, CDR2 FYNNEI. CDR3 region: CASRDRAREQYF. The CDR3 nucleotides read TGTGCCAGCAGGGACAGGGCGCGAGAGCAGTACTTC.